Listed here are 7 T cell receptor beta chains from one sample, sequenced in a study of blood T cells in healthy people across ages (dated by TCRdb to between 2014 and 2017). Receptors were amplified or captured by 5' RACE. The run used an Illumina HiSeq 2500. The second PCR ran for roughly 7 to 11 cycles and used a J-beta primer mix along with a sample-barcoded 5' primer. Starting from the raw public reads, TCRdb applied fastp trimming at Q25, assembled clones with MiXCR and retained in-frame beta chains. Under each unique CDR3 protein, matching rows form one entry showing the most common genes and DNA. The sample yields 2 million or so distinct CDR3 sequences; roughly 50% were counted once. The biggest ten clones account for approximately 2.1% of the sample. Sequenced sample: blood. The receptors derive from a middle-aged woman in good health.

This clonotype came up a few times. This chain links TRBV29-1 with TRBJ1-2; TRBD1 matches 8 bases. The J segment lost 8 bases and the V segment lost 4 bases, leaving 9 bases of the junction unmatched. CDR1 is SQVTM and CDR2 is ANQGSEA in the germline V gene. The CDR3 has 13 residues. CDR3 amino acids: CSVVGDRSRGYTF. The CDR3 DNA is TGCAGCGTTGTGGGGGACAGGAGCCGGGGCTACACCTTC.

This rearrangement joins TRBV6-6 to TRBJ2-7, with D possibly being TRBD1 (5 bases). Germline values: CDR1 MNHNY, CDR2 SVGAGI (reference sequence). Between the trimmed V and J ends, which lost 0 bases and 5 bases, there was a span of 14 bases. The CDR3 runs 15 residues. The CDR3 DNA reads TGTGCCAGCAGTTACTCGCTCAGGGCAGAGGACGAGCAGTACTTC. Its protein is CASSYSLRAEDEQYF.

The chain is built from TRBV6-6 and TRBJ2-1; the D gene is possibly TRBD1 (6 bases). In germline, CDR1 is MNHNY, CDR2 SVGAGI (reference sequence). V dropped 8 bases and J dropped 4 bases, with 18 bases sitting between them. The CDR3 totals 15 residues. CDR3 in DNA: TGTGCCAGCGCCAACCGGGACACGGCTTACAATGAGCAGTTCTTC. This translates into CASANRDTAYNEQFF.

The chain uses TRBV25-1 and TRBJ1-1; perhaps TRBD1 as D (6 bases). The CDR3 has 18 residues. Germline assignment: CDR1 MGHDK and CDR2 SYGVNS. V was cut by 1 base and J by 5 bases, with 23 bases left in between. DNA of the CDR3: TGTGCCAGCAGTGAATTGATCGGGCCCTCGGGGGGCGGAACTGAAGCTTTCTTT. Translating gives CASSELIGPSGGGTEAFF.

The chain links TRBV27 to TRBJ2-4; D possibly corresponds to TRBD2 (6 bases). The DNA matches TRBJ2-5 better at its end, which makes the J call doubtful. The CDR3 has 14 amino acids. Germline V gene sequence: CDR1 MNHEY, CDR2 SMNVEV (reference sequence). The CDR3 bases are TGTGCCAGCAGTTCGGGGGATGACCAAGAGACCCAGTACTTC. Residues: CASSSGDDQETQYF.

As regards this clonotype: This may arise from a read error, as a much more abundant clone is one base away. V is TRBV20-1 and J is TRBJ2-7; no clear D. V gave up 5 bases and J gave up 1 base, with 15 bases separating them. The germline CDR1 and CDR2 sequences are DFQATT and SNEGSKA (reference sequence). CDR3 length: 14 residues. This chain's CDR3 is CSAPPLYTSYEQYF. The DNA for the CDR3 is TGCAGTGCTCCCCCCCTTTACACGTCCTACGAGCAGTACTTC.

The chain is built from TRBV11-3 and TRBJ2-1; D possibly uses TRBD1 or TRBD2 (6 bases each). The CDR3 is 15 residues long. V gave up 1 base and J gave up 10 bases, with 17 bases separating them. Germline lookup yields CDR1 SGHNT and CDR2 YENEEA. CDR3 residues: CASSLGRGAPWEQFF. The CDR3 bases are TGTGCCAGCAGCTTAGGAAGGGGGGCTCCCTGGGAGCAGTTCTTC. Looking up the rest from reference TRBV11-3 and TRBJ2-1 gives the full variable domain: EAGVVQSPRYKIIEKKQPVAFWCNPISGHNTLYWYLQNLGQGPELLIRYENEEAVDDSQLPKDRFSAERLKGVDSTLKIQPAELGDSAVYLCASSLGRGAPWEQFFGPGTRLTVL.